The entry that follows covers one T cell receptor beta chain sequence. Its antigen is currently not known. There are no base qualities to consult, and no much larger clone falls within one base. This record comes from a study of T cell responses to AZD1222 COVID-19 vaccine listed by TCRdb under 2021. Looking at the study overall: A total of over 230 trial participants underwent TCR sequencing, of whom nearly 210 received two doses of AZD1222 and about 25 received two doses of the MenACWY control vaccine. Trial participants were enrolled by age into subgroups of 18-55, 56-69 and 70-plus years, and about 150, 27 and 61 TCR-sequenced participants, respectively, were included in these subgroups. Study-wide findings and limitations: Vaccine-associated CD4 TCRs spanned the whole spike protein, with dominant responses in regions 160-218 and 743-854. Only five or six AZD1222 recipients were SARS-CoV-2 seropositive at baseline, limiting conclusions about previously exposed vaccinees. Participants were mostly white British, with more females than males. The authors suggested clonal diversity may have been underestimated. Because no day 14 peak-response samples were available, the repertoires could be characterized only after the peak T cell response. Spike-specific TCR breadth and depth rose significantly after two AZD1222 doses compared with day 0 and with MenACWY recipients. In the small 56-69-year group, the increase in depth fell short of significance, most likely because of low power. Nearly half of unique spike-specific TCRs reportedly recognized epitopes outside regions mutated in the B.1.351 and B.1.1.7 variants.

The CDR3 regions of human TCRbeta chains were subjected to immunosequencing. On the authors' methods: Repertoire TCRs were checked for matches against a reference library of SARS-CoV-2-specific TCRs that had been generated using the MIRA antigen-specificity platform. Breadth was defined as the fraction of unique TCRs that were SARS-CoV-2-associated. Depth was defined as the fraction of total T cells that were SARS-CoV-2-associated. Using the MIRA data, each spike-specific TCR was assigned both to the spike region to which the TCR was reactive and to a CD4 or CD8 class. Log10-transformed breadth and depth values were compared by one-way ANOVA with Sidak's multiple comparisons tests. Sourced from immuneACCESS, this table was stored by TCRdb with only in-frame sequences that have V and J called. A share of the clones is absent; for the studies checked, an unresolved V gene accounts for under half, and the remainder has no known explanation. The V and J calls and clone size are taken from that table; D and trimming were inferred from the DNA. Within this sample are about 140,000 clones, with 85% to 90% of them counted one time only. Of the sample, 1.6% is held by the ten largest clones.

From the cysteine up to the phenylalanine, the CDR3 has a length of 14 residues. Left in the record is the CDR3 DNA by itself, 42 bases read in frame from the first base. The V end loses 6 bases and the J end loses 0 bases, and a stretch of 11 bases separates them. The germline V gene (reference sequence) sets CDR1 to MNHNY and CDR2 to SVGAGI. Per the publication, the time point label means: about 28 days (+/-7) after the second vaccine dose. AZD1222 recipients whose second dose came at about 4 weeks and those whose second dose came at about 12 weeks were combined into one group, since spike-specific TCR depth and breadth did not differ between the two schedules. Vaccinee samples came from UK trials COV001 and COV002, including a single-blind randomized controlled phase 2/3 trial of AZD1222 (ChAdOx1 nCoV-19) in healthy adults. Trial participant PBMC samples were collected at day 0 and day 28 after the second dose for TCRbeta chain sequencing.

Sample: peripheral blood, taken 28 days after the second AZD1222 dose. The rearrangement joined TRBV6-6 to TRBJ1-1; TRBD1 is possibly the D segment (6 matching bases). This receptor was obtained from an adult who received the AZD1222 COVID-19 vaccine. CDR3 loop: CASSFPGVNTEAFF. The DNA sequence is TGTGCCAGCAGCTTCCCAGGGGTGAACACTGAAGCTTTCTTT.